A single sample gave rise to the 7 T cell receptor beta chains below, sequenced in a study of CD8+CD57+ T cells in acquired aplastic anemia. For CDR3 and TCR beta VDJ profiling, genomic DNA was the template used. TCRdb processed the reads anew with MiXCR; each CDR3 protein has one entry. The data contain some 140,000 distinct CDR3 sequences, roughly two fifths of them singletons. Source material: sorted CD4+, CD8+, or CD8+CD57+ T cells (not recorded which) from PBMCs. The receptors here all came from a human donor in good health, serving as a control.

The rearrangement links TRBV2 to TRBJ2-6, with D maybe TRBD1 (7 bases). Per germline, CDR1 SNHLY and CDR2 FYNNEI. Trimming cost V 7 bases and J 3 bases, with 10 bases left between them. The CDR3 is 14 amino acids. The CDR3 here is CASTRGDGANVLTF. CDR3 sequence (DNA): TGTGCCAGCACCAGGGGGGATGGGGCCAACGTCCTGACTTTC.

The J gene is TRBJ2-3, the V gene TRBV19; weak D call: TRBD2 (10 bases). V was shortened by 4 bases and J by 6 bases, with 17 bases between the two germline ends. Germline V gene data show CDR1 as LNHDA and CDR2 as SQIVND (reference sequence). This CDR3 has 15 amino acids. CDR3 DNA sequence: TGTGCCAGTAGTAGTAGCGGGGGGACAGGGGATACGCAGTATTTT. Protein: CASSSSGGTGDTQYF.

For this clonotype: The junction and the germline gene differ at one end; a read error may be behind it. This chain connects TRBV29-1 to TRBJ2-5; D perhaps matches TRBD1 (5 bases). The CDR3 loop spans 12 amino acids. The germline V gene has CDR1 SQVTM and CDR2 ANQGSEA. CDR3 nucleotide sequence: TGCAGCGTCCGGACATTCCAAGAGACCCAATACTTC. Translating it yields CSVRTFQETQYF.

This clonotype was counted between two and nine times. The V and J genes are TRBV18 and TRBJ1-1; a possible D gene is TRBD1 (6 bases). Trimming took 2 bases from V and 7 from J, leaving 11 bases between them. The CDR3 is 13 amino acids. CDR1 and CDR2 (germline): KGHSH, LQKENI. The CDR3 protein is CASSPRGGGEAFF. In DNA, the CDR3 is TGTGCCAGCTCACCAAGGGGGGGGGGTGAAGCTTTCTTT.

The V gene is TRBV15, the J gene TRBJ1-2; no definite D call. This CDR3 is 14 amino acids long. In germline, CDR1 is LNHNV, CDR2 YYDKDF (reference sequence). The ends were cut back, 4 bases at V and 3 bases at J, with 12 bases in the middle. CDR3 DNA sequence: TGTGCCACCAGCACTGGCAGGCCCTACTATGGCTACACCTTC. Protein: CATSTGRPYYGYTF.

In its sample, this clonotype was seen many times. The chain joins TRBV4-2 to TRBJ1-1; D not certain. The V gene's germline CDR1 is LGHNA and CDR2 YNFKEQ. V dropped 2 bases and J dropped 7 bases, with 11 bases sitting between them. The CDR3 is 13 amino acids. The CDR3 sequence: CASSQLGSYEAFF. The CDR3 DNA reads TGTGCCAGCAGCCAATTGGGGTCATATGAAGCTTTCTTT.

This clonotype was counted at least ten times. CDR3 DNA sequence: TGCGCCAGCAAAGTAGCGGGGGGGATCACAGATACGCAGTATTTT. Protein product: CASKVAGGITDTQYF. The chain joins TRBV5-1 to TRBJ2-3; the match to TRBD2 covers 11 bases. The V segment lost 6 bases and the J segment 2 bases; nucleotides outside the gene matches: 5. This CDR3 comprises 15 residues. Germline assignment: CDR1 SGHRS and CDR2 YFSETQ.